The clone carrying this TCR beta chain was detected only a few times. The authors built TCR beta libraries using iRepertoire HTBI primers and Arm-PCR of CDR3 regions. TCRdb analysed the multiplex PCR reads with MiXCR anew, one entry per CDR3 protein. The sample carries 350,000 to 550,000 distinct CDR3 sequences, 15% recorded once. The sample originates from a study of regulatory T cells in long-lasting Graves disease. This sample's time point: newly diagnosed GD, antithyroid drugs for less than 3 months. Researchers made the TCR library from RNA that was extracted from PBMCs. Germline loops: CDR1 KGHDR, CDR2 SFDVKD. Between the trimmed V and J ends, which lost 7 bases and 8 bases, there was a span of 7 bases. The CDR3 is 10 amino acids. The same data also went into a second study, on T cells in Graves' hyperthyroidism and ophthalmopathy. That work states: Every diagnosis used clinical symptoms, serum thyroxine and TRAb, thyroid ultrasound and orbital computed tomography.

This clonotype was sampled from a woman under 40 with Graves disease. Sample: peripheral blood mononuclear cells (PBMCs), taken at new diagnosis, from a patient treated with antithyroid drugs. This sequence joins TRBV24-1 and TRBJ1-2; no clear D gene. The CDR3 region is CATSRRGYTF. Written as DNA, the CDR3 is TGTGCCACCAGCCGGCGGGGCTACACCTTC.